One sample yielded the 6 T cell receptor beta chains listed below, sequenced in a study of graft-versus-host responses after intestinal transplantation. These receptors' targets are unknown. Here immunoSEQ multiplex PCR was the method, and the copy in TCRdb shows in-frame clones only, minus some. The sample consists of approximately 94,000 clones, more than 75% of them appearing once. The sequencing here drew on unstimulated CD4+ T cells sorted from spleen or lymph node cells, taken before transplant. Source of these receptors: a human donor who was the organ donor for an intestinal transplant.

The V gene is TRBV30, the J gene TRBJ1-1; 8 nucleotides line up with TRBD1. CDR1 and CDR2 from the germline V gene are GTSNPN and SVGIG (reference sequence). This CDR3 has 12 amino acids. V gave up 6 bases and J gave up 5 bases; unmatched junction bases: 5. This CDR3 is CACRQGTTEAFF. CDR3 in DNA: TGTGCCTGCAGACAGGGGACGACTGAAGCTTTCTTT.

The chain links TRBV5-4 to TRBJ1-1; 11 positions match TRBD1. The CDR3 loop spans 15 amino acids. The V and J ends lost 4 bases and 6 bases, in that order; junction bases with no gene match: 8. CDR1 SGHNT and CDR2 YYREEE come from the germline V gene (reference sequence). The CDR3 sequence is CASSEGTGGKAEAFF. The DNA for the CDR3 is TGTGCCAGCAGCGAGGGGACAGGGGGAAAGGCTGAAGCTTTCTTT.

The gene calls are TRBV7-9 and TRBJ1-1; a weak D match, TRBD1 (6 bases). In germline, CDR1 is SEHNR, CDR2 FQNEAQ (reference sequence). The CDR3 is made up of 14 amino acids. Trimming removed 5 bases from V and 2 bases from J, with 12 bases in between. The CDR3 is CASSKQGINTEAFF. Written as DNA, the CDR3 is TGTGCCAGCAGCAAACAGGGAATAAACACTGAAGCTTTCTTT.

This rearrangement joins TRBV27 to TRBJ1-6; D ambiguous. The CDR3 sequence is 13 residues long. Deletions cut 6 bases from V and 7 bases from J, with 10 bases between. The germline CDR1 and CDR2 sequences are MNHEY and SMNVEV (reference sequence). Here the CDR3 DNA reads TGTGCCAGCAGACGTAATGTAAATTCACCCCTCCACTTT. As protein: CASRRNVNSPLHF.

The chain links TRBV30 to TRBJ1-1; D is unclear. Germline-derived CDR1 and CDR2 are GTSNPN and SVGIG (reference sequence). V was clipped by 0 bases and J by 12 bases, with 11 bases between them. The CDR3 runs to 11 residues. CDR3 region: CAWSVLSVSFF. The CDR3, as DNA: TGTGCCTGGAGTGTACTGTCAGTATCTTTCTTT. Looking up the rest from reference TRBV30 and TRBJ1-1 gives the full variable domain: SQTIHQWPATLVQPVGSPLSLECTVEGTSNPNLYWYRQAAGRGLQLLFYSVGIGQISSEVPQNLSASRPQDRQFILSSKKLLLSDSGFYLCAWSVLSVSFFGQGTRLTVV.

The chain has TRBV30 and TRBJ2-1; D is unresolved. The CDR3 consists of 14 residues. V was shortened by 5 bases and J by 0 bases, with 11 bases between the two germline ends. Germline loops: CDR1 GTSNPN, CDR2 SVGIG (reference sequence). This chain's CDR3 is CAWAAWSSYNEQFF. The CDR3 bases are TGTGCCTGGGCCGCATGGAGCTCCTACAATGAGCAGTTCTTC.